This TCR beta chain was identified in a study of T cell repertoires in cytomegalovirus infection. On this clonotype: Antigen specificity is unknown.

J gave up 8 bases and V 2 bases, and 5 bases lay outside the gene matches. Germline values: CDR1 GTSNPN, CDR2 SVGIG (reference sequence). The CDR3 runs to 14 residues. One entry per CDR3 protein, called by TCRdb with MiXCR from the reads. The data hold about 500,000 distinct CDR3 sequences, with around a third observed a single time. This material consisted of cultured PBMCs, taken from culture after CMV antigen stimulation. The chain uses TRBV30 and TRBJ1-6; 8 bases are shared with TRBD1. The clonotype was recovered from a human donor in good health (CMV status not recorded). Some clones in this sample may be carry-over from other donors' samples. Here the CDR3 reads CAWSILTGDSPLHF. The DNA for the CDR3 is TGTGCCTGGAGTATTTTGACAGGGGATTCACCCCTCCACTTT.